The next 18 T cell receptor beta chains were all read from a single sample in a study of cytomegalovirus exposure and HLA in healthy donors. Researchers ran the PCR with 60 Vbeta and 13 Jbeta primers. Data came from immunoSEQ multiplex PCR; TCRdb stores just in-frame clones and leaves some out. The sample records over 150,000 clones, 84% being singletons. Material for sequencing was PBMCs. Every receptor here comes from a man between 18 and 35 years old in good health and CMV-seronegative.

This clone was counted a single time. CDR3 sequence: CASSQTKGGDTDTQYF. The CDR3, as DNA: TGCGCCAGCAGCCAAACAAAAGGGGGGGACACAGATACGCAGTATTTT. The chain is built from TRBV4-1 and TRBJ2-3, with D possibly matching TRBD2 (7 bases). The CDR3 covers 16 residues. Germline V gene sequence: CDR1 MGHRA, CDR2 YSYEKL. Deletions cut 2 bases from V and 2 bases from J, with 14 bases between.

V is TRBV5-1 and J is TRBJ1-4; TRBD1 matches at 7 bases. J was trimmed by 7 bases and V by 9 bases; bases with no gene match: 9. Germline assignment: CDR1 SGHRS and CDR2 YFSETQ. The CDR3 has 13 residues. CDR3 sequence reads: CATSTGYTEKLFF. CDR3 in DNA: TGCGCCACCTCGACAGGGTATACTGAAAAACTGTTTTTT.

The rearrangement uses TRBV14 and TRBJ1-1, with 8 bases fitting TRBD1. This CDR3 contains 14 residues. V shed 4 bases and J 4 bases; nucleotides not matched to a gene: 5. Germline V gene sequence: CDR1 SGHDN, CDR2 FVKESK. CDR3 nucleotides: TGTGCCAGCAGCCTTCAGGGGGCCAGCACTGAAGCTTTCTTT. It is translated as CASSLQGASTEAFF.

The chain carries TRBV7-9 and TRBJ2-3; D remains unclear. CDR3 size: 13 residues. Trimming shortened V by 5 bases and J by 5 bases, and 11 bases separated the two germline ends. Germline lookup yields CDR1 SEHNR and CDR2 FQNEAQ (reference sequence). CDR3 residues: CASSPARLDTQYF. As DNA, the CDR3 is TGTGCCAGCAGCCCAGCCAGGCTAGATACGCAGTATTTT.

The rearrangement uses TRBV14 and TRBJ2-7, with a tentative D call TRBD1 (6 bases). CDR3 size: 14 residues. The V and J ends lost 4 bases and 1 base respectively, with 11 bases between them. Germline V gene lookup returns CDR1 SGHDN and CDR2 FVKESK. Here the CDR3 reads CASSLGQLSYEQYF. CDR3 in DNA: TGTGCCAGCAGCCTCGGACAGTTGTCCTACGAGCAGTACTTC.

The gene calls are TRBV12-5 and TRBJ2-3; no firm D call. Between the trimmed V and J ends, which lost 6 bases and 5 bases, there was a span of 9 bases. The CDR3 covers 12 residues. CDR1 LGHNT and CDR2 FRNRAP come from the germline V gene. Here the CDR3 reads CASGSSVDTQYF. For the CDR3, the DNA is TGTGCTAGTGGATCCTCAGTAGATACGCAGTATTTT.

J is TRBJ1-4 and V is TRBV7-2; D possibly corresponds to TRBD1 (6 bases). With 4 bases removed from V and 5 bases from J, the gap between germline ends came to 14 bases. This CDR3 is built from 15 residues. CDR1 SGHTA and CDR2 FQGNSA come from the germline V gene. CDR3 bases: TGTGCCAGCAGCTCAGGACAGAACCCCAATGAAAAACTGTTTTTT. This sequence encodes CASSSGQNPNEKLFF.

This clone was observed a single time. The chain has TRBV10-3 and TRBJ2-7; 13 bases map to TRBD2. Trimming took 9 bases from V and 4 from J; bases not matched to a gene: 6. Germline V gene lookup returns CDR1 ENHRY and CDR2 SYGVKD. There are 14 residues in the CDR3. The CDR3 DNA is TGTGCCATTCAAGGACTAGCGGGAGATTACGAGCAGTACTTC. Protein: CAIQGLAGDYEQYF.

This chain links TRBV27 with TRBJ1-1; D not certain. Germline assignment: CDR1 MNHEY and CDR2 SMNVEV (reference sequence). The CDR3 runs 15 residues. V was pared by 3 bases and J by 2 bases, with 13 bases between. The CDR3 sequence is CASSLGGNRNTEAFF. DNA of the CDR3: TGTGCCAGCAGTTTGGGAGGTAACAGAAACACTGAAGCTTTCTTT.

The chain employs TRBV2 and TRBJ1-6; 7 nucleotides agree with TRBD1. The CDR3 length is 15 residues. Germline V gene lookup returns CDR1 SNHLY and CDR2 FYNNEI. Trimming removed 7 bases from V and 6 bases from J; junction bases left unmatched: 9. CDR3 sequence reads: CASIDWTGVNSPLHF. The DNA of the CDR3 is TGTGCCAGCATCGACTGGACAGGAGTTAATTCACCCCTCCACTTT.

CDR3 coding DNA: TGTGCCAGCTCAACCCCCGGGACAGGGCCCAATGAGCAGTTCTTC. This translates into CASSTPGTGPNEQFF. The chain joins TRBV28 to TRBJ2-1, with TRBD1 matching over 9 bases. There are 15 residues in the CDR3. Trimming at V came to 8 bases and at J to 6 bases, leaving 11 bases not matched to a gene. CDR1 and CDR2 from the germline V gene are MDHEN and SYDVKM.

The V call is TRBV5-5, the J call TRBJ1-6; D perhaps matches TRBD1 (5 bases). Trimming shortened V by 3 bases and J by 0 bases, and 13 bases separated the two germline ends. The CDR3 loop spans 17 amino acids. In germline, CDR1 is SGHKS, CDR2 YYEKEE (reference sequence). CDR3 bases: TGTGCCAGCAGCTGGGACGGCGGGAGCTCCTATAATTCACCCCTCCACTTT. Protein: CASSWDGGSSYNSPLHF.

The chain carries TRBV7-9 and TRBJ2-2; 9 bases are a match to TRBD1. Trimming removed 11 bases from V and 0 bases from J; junction bases left unmatched: 1. This CDR3 has 13 amino acids. CDR1 and CDR2 (germline): SEHNR, FQNEAQ (reference sequence). Written as DNA, the CDR3 is TGTGCCGGGGACAGGGCGAACACCGGGGAGCTGTTTTTT. Translating gives CAGDRANTGELFF.

The V call is TRBV11-3, the J call TRBJ2-2; the match to TRBD1 covers 11 bases. Per germline, CDR1 SGHNT and CDR2 YENEEA. CDR3 length equals 17 residues. V trimming: 4 bases; J trimming: 5 bases; junction bases outside the gene matches: 9. CDR3 sequence reads: CASSSPDRGRLTGELFF. The CDR3 DNA is TGTGCCAGCAGCTCCCCGGACAGGGGGCGGTTGACCGGGGAGCTGTTTTTT. Full variable domain (missing parts from reference TRBV11-3 and TRBJ2-2): EAGVVQSPRYKIIEKKQPVAFWCNPISGHNTLYWYLQNLGQGPELLIRYENEEAVDDSQLPKDRFSAERLKGVDSTLKIQPAELGDSAVYLCASSSPDRGRLTGELFFGEGSRLTVL.

The chain couples TRBV2 to TRBJ2-7; D may be TRBD2 (7 bases). The germline gives CDR1 SNHLY, CDR2 FYNNEI. This CDR3 is 16 amino acids long. The germline V and J ends were trimmed by 1 base and 0 bases, with 13 bases remaining between them. The CDR3 protein is CASSEEGGILSYEQYF. CDR3 sequence (DNA): TGTGCCAGCAGTGAAGAGGGGGGGATTCTCTCCTACGAGCAGTACTTC.

The rearrangement links TRBV29-1 to TRBJ2-1, with D maybe TRBD2 (6 bases). V was clipped by 1 base and J by 6 bases, with 13 bases between them. The CDR3 covers 14 residues. Germline V gene data show CDR1 as SQVTM and CDR2 as ANQGSEA. The CDR3 DNA is TGCAGCGTTGAAGGTTCCCGGGAGAGCAATGAGCAGTTCTTC. Its protein product is CSVEGSRESNEQFF.

This clone has only a few counts. The chain couples TRBV27 to TRBJ2-7, with TRBD2 matching over 14 bases. CDR3 length: 18 amino acids. With V trimmed by 6 bases and J by 0 bases, 10 bases remained unmatched. Germline CDR1 reads MNHEY; CDR2 reads SMNVEV (reference sequence). The CDR3 nucleotides are TGTGCCAGCAGCAGAGACGGACTAGCGGGGGGACCCTCCTACGAGCAGTACTTC. Protein product: CASSRDGLAGGPSYEQYF.

The chain employs TRBV19 and TRBJ2-2, with D perhaps TRBD2 (7 bases). V was cut by 3 bases and J by 4 bases, with 18 bases left in between. Germline CDR1 reads LNHDA; CDR2 reads SQIVND (reference sequence). CDR3 size: 17 residues. CDR3 DNA: TGTGCCAGTAGTATGGGCGGGGGCCGGACGGGCACCGGGGAGCTGTTTTTT. This codes for CASSMGGGRTGTGELFF.